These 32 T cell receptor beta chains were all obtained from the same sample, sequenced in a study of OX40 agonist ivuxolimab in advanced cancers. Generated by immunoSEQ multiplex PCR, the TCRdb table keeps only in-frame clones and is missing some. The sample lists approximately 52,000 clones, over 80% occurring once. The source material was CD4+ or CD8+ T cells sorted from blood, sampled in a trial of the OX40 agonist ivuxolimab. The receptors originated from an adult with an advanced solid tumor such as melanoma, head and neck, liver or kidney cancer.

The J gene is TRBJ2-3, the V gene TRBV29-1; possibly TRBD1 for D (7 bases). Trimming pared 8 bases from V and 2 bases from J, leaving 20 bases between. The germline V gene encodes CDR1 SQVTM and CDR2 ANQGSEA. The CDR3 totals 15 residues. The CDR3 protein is CSLRDSLYTTDTQYF. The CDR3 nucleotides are TGCAGCCTGCGGGACAGCCTATATACCACAGATACGCAGTATTTT.

The CDR3 coding sequence is TGTGCCAGTAGTATAAACGGGGGAGAGACCCAGTACTTC. Its protein is CASSINGGETQYF. The V call is TRBV19, the J call TRBJ2-5, with D maybe TRBD2 (6 bases). The CDR3 has 13 residues. Germline CDR1 and CDR2: LNHDA and SQIVND (reference sequence). Trimming left V 2 bases short and J 4 bases short, with 8 bases between.

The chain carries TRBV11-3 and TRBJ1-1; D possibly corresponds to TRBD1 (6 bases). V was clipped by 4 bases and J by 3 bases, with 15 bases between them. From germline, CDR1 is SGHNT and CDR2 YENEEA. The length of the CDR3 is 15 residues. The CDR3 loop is CASSWRGRVDTEAFF. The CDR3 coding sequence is TGTGCCAGCAGCTGGCGGGGGCGGGTTGACACTGAAGCTTTCTTT.

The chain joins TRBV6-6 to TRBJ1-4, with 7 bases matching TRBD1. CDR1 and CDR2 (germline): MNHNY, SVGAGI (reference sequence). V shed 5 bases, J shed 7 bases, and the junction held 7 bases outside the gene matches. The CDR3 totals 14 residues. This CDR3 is CASSTQGLGEKLFF. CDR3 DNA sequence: TGTGCCAGCAGTACACAGGGGTTGGGTGAAAAACTGTTTTTT.

CDR3 sequence: CASSLPSGRAGDLSSKTQYF. Here the CDR3 DNA reads TGTGCCAGCAGCCTCCCCTCAGGGCGAGCGGGAGACCTCTCTTCAAAGACCCAGTACTTC. This chain links TRBV11-3 with TRBJ2-5; 8 positions agree with TRBD2. J was trimmed by 6 bases and V by 5 bases; bases with no gene match: 26. Germline lookup yields CDR1 SGHNT and CDR2 YENEEA. This CDR3 contains 20 residues.

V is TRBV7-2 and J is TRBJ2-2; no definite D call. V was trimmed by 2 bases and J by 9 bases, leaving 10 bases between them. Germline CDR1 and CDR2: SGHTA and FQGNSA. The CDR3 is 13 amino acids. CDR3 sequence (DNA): TGTGCCAGCAGCTTAAATCTAGATCGGGAGCTGTTTTTT. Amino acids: CASSLNLDRELFF.

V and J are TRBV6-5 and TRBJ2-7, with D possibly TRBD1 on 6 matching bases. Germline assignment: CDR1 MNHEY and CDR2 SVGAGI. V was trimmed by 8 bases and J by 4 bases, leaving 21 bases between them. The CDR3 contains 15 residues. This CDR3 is CASQHVPAGAYEQYF. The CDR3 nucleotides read TGTGCCAGCCAGCACGTTCCCGCAGGGGCTTACGAGCAGTACTTC.

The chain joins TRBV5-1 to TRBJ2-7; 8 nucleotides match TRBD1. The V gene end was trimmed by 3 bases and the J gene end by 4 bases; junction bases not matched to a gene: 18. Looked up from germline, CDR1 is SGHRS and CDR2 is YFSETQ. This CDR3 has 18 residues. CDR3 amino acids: CASSSGSSGGARSYEQYF. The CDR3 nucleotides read TGCGCCAGCAGCTCGGGAAGCTCAGGGGGCGCGAGAAGTTACGAGCAGTACTTC.

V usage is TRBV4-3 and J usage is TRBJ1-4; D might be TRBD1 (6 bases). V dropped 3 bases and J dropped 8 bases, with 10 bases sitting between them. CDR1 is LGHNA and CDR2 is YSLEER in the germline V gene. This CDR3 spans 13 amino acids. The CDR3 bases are TGCGCCAGCAGCCAGGGGGCCGAAGAAAAACTGTTTTTT. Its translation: CASSQGAEEKLFF.

CDR3 in DNA: TGTGCCAGCAGCCGACAGGGAAGCACAGATACGCAGTATTTT. This encodes CASSRQGSTDTQYF. The chain uses TRBV5-6 and TRBJ2-3; 7 nucleotides match TRBD1. The V gene end was trimmed by 4 bases and the J gene end by 0 bases; junction bases not matched to a gene: 2. This CDR3 contains 14 residues. Germline V gene lookup returns CDR1 SGHDT and CDR2 YYEEEE.

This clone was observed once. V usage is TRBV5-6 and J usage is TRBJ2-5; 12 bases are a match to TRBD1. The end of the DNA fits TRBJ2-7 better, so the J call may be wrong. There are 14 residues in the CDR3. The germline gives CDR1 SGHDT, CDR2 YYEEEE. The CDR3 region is CASSWDRGHYEQYF. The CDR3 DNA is TGTGCCAGCAGCTGGGACAGGGGGCACTACGAGCAGTACTTC.

The CDR3, as DNA: TGTGCCAGCAGCCAAGTTCGCCAGGGGAGAGGTGAAAAACTGTTTTTT. It encodes CASSQVRQGRGEKLFF. The chain joins TRBV4-2 to TRBJ1-4; D is possibly TRBD1 (6 bases). The CDR3 covers 16 residues. The germline gives CDR1 LGHNA, CDR2 YNFKEQ. V was trimmed by 1 base and J by 7 bases, leaving 16 bases between them.

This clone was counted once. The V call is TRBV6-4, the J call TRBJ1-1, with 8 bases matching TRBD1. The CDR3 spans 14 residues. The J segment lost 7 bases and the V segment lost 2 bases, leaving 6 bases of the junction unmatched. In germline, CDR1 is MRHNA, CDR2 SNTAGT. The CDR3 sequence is CASSDTDRAGEAFF. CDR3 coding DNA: TGTGCCAGCAGTGACACGGACAGGGCCGGTGAAGCTTTCTTT.

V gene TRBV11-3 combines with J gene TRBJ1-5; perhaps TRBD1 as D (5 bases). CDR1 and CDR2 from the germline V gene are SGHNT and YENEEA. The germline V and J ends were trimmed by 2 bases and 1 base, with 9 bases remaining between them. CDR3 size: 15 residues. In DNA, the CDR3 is TGTGCCAGCAGCTTAACCGGGGGAAGCAATCAGCCCCAGCATTTT. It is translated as CASSLTGGSNQPQHF.

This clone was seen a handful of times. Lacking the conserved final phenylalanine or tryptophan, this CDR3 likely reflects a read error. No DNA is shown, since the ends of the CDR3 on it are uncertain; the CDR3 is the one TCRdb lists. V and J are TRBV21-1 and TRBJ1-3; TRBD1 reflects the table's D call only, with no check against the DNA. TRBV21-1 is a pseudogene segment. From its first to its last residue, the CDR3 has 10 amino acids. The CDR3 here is CASSNAPLRG.

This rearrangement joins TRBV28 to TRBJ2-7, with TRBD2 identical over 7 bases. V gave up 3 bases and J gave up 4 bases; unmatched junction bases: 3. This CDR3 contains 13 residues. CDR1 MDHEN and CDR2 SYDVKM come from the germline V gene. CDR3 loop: CASSFSGGYEQYF. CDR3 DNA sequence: TGTGCCAGCAGTTTCTCGGGGGGTTACGAGCAGTACTTC.

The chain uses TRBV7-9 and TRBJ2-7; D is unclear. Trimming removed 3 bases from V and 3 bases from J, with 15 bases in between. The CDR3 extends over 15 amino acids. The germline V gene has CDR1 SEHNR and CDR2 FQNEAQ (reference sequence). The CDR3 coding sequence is TGTGCCAGCAGCTTCATGCCAGCAGGAGACTACGAGCAGTACTTC. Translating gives CASSFMPAGDYEQYF.

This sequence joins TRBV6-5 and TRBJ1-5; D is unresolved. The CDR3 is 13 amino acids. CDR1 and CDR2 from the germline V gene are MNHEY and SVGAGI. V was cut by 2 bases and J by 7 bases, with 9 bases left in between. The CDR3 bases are TGTGCCAGCAGTTACGGAATAGACCAGCCCCAGCATTTT. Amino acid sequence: CASSYGIDQPQHF.

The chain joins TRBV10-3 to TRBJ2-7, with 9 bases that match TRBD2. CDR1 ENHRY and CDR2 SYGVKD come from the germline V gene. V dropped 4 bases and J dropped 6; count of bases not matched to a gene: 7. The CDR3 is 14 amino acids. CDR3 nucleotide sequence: TGTGCCATCAGTGCGACTAGCGGCCGGGGCGAGCAGTACTTC. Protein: CAISATSGRGEQYF.

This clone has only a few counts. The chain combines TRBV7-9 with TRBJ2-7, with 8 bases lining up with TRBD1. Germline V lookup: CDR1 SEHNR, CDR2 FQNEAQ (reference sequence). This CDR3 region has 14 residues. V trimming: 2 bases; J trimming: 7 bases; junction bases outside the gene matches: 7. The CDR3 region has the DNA TGTGCCAGCAGCTTAATGCAGGGGGCTGGTGAGCAGTACTTC. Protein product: CASSLMQGAGEQYF.

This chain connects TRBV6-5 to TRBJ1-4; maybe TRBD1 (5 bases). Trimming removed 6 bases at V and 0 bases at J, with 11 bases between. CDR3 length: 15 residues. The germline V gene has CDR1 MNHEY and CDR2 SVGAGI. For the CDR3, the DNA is TGTGCCAGCAGCCAGGGATTTTCAACTAATGAAAAACTGTTTTTT. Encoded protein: CASSQGFSTNEKLFF.

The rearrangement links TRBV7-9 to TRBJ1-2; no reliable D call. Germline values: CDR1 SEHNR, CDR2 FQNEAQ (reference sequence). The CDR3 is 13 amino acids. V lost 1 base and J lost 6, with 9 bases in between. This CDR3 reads CASSLVEGDGYTF. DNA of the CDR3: TGTGCCAGCAGCTTAGTTGAGGGTGATGGCTACACCTTC.

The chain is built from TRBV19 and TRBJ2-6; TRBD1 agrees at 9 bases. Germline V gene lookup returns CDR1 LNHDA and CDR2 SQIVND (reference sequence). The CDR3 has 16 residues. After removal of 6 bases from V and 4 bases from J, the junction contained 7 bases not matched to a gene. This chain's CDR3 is CASSEQGARGANVLTF. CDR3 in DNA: TGTGCCAGTAGCGAACAGGGGGCGAGGGGGGCCAACGTCCTGACTTTC. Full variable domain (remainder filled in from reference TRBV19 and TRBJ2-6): DGGITQSPKYLFRKEGQNVTLSCEQNLNHDAMYWYRQDPGQGLRLIYYSQIVNDFQKGDIAEGYSVSREKKESFPLTVTSAQKNPTAFYLCASSEQGARGANVLTFGAGSRLTVL.

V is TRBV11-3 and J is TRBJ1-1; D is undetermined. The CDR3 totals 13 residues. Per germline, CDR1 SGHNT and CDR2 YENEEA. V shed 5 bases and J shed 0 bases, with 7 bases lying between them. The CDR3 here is CASSQLVNTEAFF. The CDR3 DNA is TGTGCCAGCAGCCAGCTAGTGAACACTGAAGCTTTCTTT.

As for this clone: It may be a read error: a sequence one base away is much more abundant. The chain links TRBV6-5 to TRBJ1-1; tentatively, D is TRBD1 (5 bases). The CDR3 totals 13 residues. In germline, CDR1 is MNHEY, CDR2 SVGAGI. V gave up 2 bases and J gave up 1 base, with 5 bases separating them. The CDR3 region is CASSYDRNTEAFF. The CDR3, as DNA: TGTGCCAGCAGTTACGACAGGAACACTGAAGCTTTCTTT.

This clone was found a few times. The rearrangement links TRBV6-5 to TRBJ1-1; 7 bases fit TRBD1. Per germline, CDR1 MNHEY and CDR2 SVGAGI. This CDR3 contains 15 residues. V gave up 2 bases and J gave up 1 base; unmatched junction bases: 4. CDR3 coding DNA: TGTGCCAGCAGTTACGCTTGGACAGGGAACACTGAAGCTTTCTTT. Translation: CASSYAWTGNTEAFF.

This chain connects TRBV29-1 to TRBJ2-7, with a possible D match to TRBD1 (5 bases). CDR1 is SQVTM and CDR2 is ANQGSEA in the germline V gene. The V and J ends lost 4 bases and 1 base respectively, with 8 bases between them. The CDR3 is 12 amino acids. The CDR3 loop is CSVAAGSYEQYF. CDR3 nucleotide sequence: TGCAGCGTTGCGGCAGGGTCCTACGAGCAGTACTTC.

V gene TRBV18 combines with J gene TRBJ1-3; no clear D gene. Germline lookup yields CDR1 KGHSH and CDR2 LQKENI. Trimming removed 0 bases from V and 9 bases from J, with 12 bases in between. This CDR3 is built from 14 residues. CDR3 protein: CASSPPHAVGTIYF. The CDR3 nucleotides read TGTGCCAGCTCACCACCCCACGCTGTAGGCACCATATATTTT. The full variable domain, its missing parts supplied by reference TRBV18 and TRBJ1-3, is NAGVMQNPRHLVRRRGQEARLRCSPMKGHSHVYWYRQLPEEGLKFMVYLQKENIIDESGMPKERFSAEFPKEGPSILRIQQVVRGDSAAYFCASSPPHAVGTIYFGEGSWLTVV.

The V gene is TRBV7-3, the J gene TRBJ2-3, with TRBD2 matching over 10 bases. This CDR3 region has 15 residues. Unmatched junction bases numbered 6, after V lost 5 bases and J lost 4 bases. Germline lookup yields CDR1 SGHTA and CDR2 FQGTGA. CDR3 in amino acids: CASSPVSGGADTQYF. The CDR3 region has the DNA TGTGCCAGCAGCCCCGTGAGCGGGGGGGCAGATACGCAGTATTTT.

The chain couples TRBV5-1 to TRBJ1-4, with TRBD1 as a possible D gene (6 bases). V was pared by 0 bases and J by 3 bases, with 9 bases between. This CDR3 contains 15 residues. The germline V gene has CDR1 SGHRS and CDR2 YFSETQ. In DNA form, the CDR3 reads TGCGCCAGCAGCTTGGATGCAGGGGCTAATGAAAAACTGTTTTTT. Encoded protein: CASSLDAGANEKLFF.

Here the CDR3 DNA reads TGTGCCAGCAGCTTAGTTTGGGATTCACCCCTCCACTTT. As protein: CASSLVWDSPLHF. The V and J genes are TRBV11-3 and TRBJ1-6; unclear D gene. Trimming pared 1 base from V and 8 bases from J, leaving 6 bases between. CDR3 length: 13 amino acids. CDR1 is SGHNT, CDR2 YENEEA, per germline.

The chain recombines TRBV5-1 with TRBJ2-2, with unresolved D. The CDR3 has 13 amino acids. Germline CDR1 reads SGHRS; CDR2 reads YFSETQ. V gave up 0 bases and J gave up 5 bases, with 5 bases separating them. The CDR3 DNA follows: TGCGCCAGCAGCTTGGCCGAAACCGGGGAGCTGTTTTTT. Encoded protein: CASSLAETGELFF.